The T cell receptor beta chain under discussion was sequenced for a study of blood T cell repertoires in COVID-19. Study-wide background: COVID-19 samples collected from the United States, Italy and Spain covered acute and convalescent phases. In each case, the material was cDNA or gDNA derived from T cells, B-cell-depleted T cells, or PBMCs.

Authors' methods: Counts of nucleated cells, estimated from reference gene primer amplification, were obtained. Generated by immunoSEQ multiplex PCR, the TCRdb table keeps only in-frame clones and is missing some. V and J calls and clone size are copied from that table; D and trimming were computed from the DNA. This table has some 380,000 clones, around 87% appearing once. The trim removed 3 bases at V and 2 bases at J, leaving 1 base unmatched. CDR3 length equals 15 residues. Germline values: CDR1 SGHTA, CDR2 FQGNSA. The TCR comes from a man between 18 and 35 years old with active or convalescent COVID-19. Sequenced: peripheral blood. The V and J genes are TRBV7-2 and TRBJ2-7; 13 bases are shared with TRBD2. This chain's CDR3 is CASSLTSGGTYEQYF. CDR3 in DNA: TGTGCCAGCAGCTTGACTAGCGGGGGGACCTACGAGCAGTACTTC.